This T cell receptor (beta chain) appears in the sequencing data of a study of T-cell reconstitution after alpha-beta-depleted transplantation in children. There are many counts of this clonotype. There are 11 residues in the CDR3. V dropped 2 bases and J dropped 7 bases, with 6 bases sitting between them. CDR1 SGHKS and CDR2 YYEKEE come from the germline V gene (reference sequence). The TCRbeta library was prepared with unique molecular identifiers. TCRdb redid the calling of the PCR reads with MiXCR, one entry per CDR3 protein. Of roughly 500,000 distinct CDR3 sequences in the sample, 32% were seen once.

This sequence was found in a human donor who donated a stem cell graft to a child with aplastic anemia. The chain combines TRBV5-5 with TRBJ1-1; D gene uncertain. This sample comprised PBMCs from the stem cell graft donor, obtained from the stem cell graft. The DNA for the CDR3 is TGTGCCAGCAGCTTTACCCGTGAAGCTTTCTTT. Amino acid sequence: CASSFTREAFF.